This T cell receptor (beta chain) is drawn from a study of response to subunit inactivated influenza vaccine. TCRdb re-called the RT-PCR reads through MiXCR, storing one row per CDR3 protein. This repertoire shows just under 550,000 distinct CDR3 sequences, under 25% found once; its top ten account for roughly 2.8%. This clonotype was detected only a few times. This sample was also put to use in a study of T cells expressing NK-cell markers. That paper states: The authors generated TCR beta cDNA through 5'RACE template switching with UMIs.

This TCR was sampled from a man aged 45-60 years who received an inactivated influenza vaccine. The specimen comprised CD4+ T cells sorted from PBMCs, sampled about 11 days after vaccination.

The CDR3 loop is CASSTGVGNQPQHF. The CDR3 DNA follows: TGCGCCAGCAGCACGGGGGTGGGGAATCAGCCCCAGCATTTT. The chain couples TRBV5-1 to TRBJ1-5; weak D call: TRBD1 (5 bases). Germline CDR1 SGHRS, CDR2 YFSETQ. There are 14 residues in the CDR3. V was clipped by 4 bases and J by 4 bases, with 12 bases between them.